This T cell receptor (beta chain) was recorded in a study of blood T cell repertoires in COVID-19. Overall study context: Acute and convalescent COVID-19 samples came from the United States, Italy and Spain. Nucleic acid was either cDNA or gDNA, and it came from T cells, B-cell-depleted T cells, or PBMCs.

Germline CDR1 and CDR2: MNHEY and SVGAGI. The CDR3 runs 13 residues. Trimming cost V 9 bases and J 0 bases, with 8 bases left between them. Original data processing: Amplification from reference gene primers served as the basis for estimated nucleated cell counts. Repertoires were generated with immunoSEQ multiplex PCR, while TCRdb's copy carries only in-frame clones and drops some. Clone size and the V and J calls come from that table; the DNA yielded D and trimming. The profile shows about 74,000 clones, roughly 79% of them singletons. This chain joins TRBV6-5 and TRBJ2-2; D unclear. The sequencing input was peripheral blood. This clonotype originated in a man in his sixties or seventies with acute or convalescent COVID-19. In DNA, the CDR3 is TGTGCCAGTCGACTGACGAACACCGGGGAGCTGTTTTTT. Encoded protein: CASRLTNTGELFF.